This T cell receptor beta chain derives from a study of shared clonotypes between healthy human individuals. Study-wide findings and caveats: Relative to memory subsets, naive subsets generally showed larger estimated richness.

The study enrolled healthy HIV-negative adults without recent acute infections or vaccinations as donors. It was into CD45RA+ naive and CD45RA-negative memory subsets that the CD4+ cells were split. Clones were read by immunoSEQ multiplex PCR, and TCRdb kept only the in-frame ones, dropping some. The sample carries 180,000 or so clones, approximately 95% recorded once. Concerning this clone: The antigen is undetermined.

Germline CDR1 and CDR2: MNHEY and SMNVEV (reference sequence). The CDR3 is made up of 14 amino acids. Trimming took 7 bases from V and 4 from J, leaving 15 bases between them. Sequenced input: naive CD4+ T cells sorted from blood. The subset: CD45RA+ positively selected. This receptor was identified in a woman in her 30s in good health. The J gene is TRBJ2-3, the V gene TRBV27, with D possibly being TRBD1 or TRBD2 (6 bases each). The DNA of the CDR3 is TGTGCCAGCACTCAGTGGGGGGCTGCAGATACGCAGTATTTT. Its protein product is CASTQWGAADTQYF.